The 28 T cell receptor beta chains in this list originate from one sample, sequenced in a study of CD8+CD57+ T cells in acquired aplastic anemia. Flow cytometry had shown expanded CD8+CD57+ cells in the patients chosen for sequencing. Genomic DNA was employed as the template in profiling TCR beta VDJ and CDR3. Using its own MiXCR run on the reads, TCRdb lists one record per CDR3 protein. The table shows 110,000 or so distinct CDR3 sequences, with about 60% occurring only once. The sequencing input was sorted CD4+, CD8+, or CD8+CD57+ T cells (not recorded which) from PBMCs. The receptor source for this set is a human donor with aplastic anemia.

This clonotype appeared many times. This chain joins TRBV5-4 and TRBJ2-1, with D unclear. Germline CDR1 reads SGHNT; CDR2 reads YYREEE (reference sequence). The V gene lost 0 bases and the J gene lost 0 bases, with 7 bases spanning the gap. The length of the CDR3 is 15 residues. The CDR3 DNA sequence: TGTGCCAGCAGCTTGGTAAAGGACTCCTACAATGAGCAGTTCTTC. Its translation: CASSLVKDSYNEQFF.

This clonotype has at least ten counts. The genes are TRBV5-1 and TRBJ2-1, with TRBD1 matching over 8 bases. The CDR3 has 15 residues. The V gene's germline CDR1 is SGHRS and CDR2 YFSETQ. V lost 0 bases and J lost 5; bases outside the gene matches: 4. CDR3 amino acids: CASSLAGQVHNEQFF. The CDR3 nucleotides read TGCGCCAGCAGCTTGGCGGGACAGGTTCACAATGAGCAGTTCTTC. Full variable domain (remainder filled in from reference TRBV5-1 and TRBJ2-1): KAGVTQTPRYLIKTRGQQVTLSCSPISGHRSVSWYQQTPGQGLQFLFEYFSETQRNKGNFPGRFSGRQFSNSRSEMNVSTLELGDSALYLCASSLAGQVHNEQFFGPGTRLTVL.

The J gene is TRBJ2-1, the V gene TRBV10-1; tentative D call: TRBD1 (5 bases). Germline CDR1 reads WNHNN; CDR2 reads SYGVQD (reference sequence). V was shortened by 1 base and J by 6 bases, with 13 bases between the two germline ends. This CDR3 is 15 amino acids long. The CDR3 sequence is CASSEWKGSLNEQFF. The DNA for the CDR3 is TGCGCCAGCAGTGAGTGGAAGGGGTCCCTCAATGAGCAGTTCTTC.

The sample holds a few counts of this clonotype. The chain recombines TRBV27 with TRBJ2-7; unclear D gene. The CDR3 runs 14 residues. Trimming left V 2 bases short and J 0 bases short, with 8 bases between. CDR1 is MNHEY, CDR2 SMNVEV, per germline (reference sequence). This CDR3 is CASSLVASSYEQYF. The CDR3, as DNA: TGTGCCAGCAGTTTAGTTGCGAGCTCCTACGAGCAGTACTTC.

V usage is TRBV19 and J usage is TRBJ2-2; 7 bases line up with TRBD1. The J segment lost 7 bases and the V segment lost 3 bases, leaving 8 bases of the junction unmatched. Germline V CDR1 and CDR2: LNHDA, SQIVND (reference sequence). The CDR3 has 15 residues. The CDR3 is CASSIPTGFIGELFF. CDR3 in DNA: TGTGCCAGTAGTATTCCGACAGGGTTCATCGGGGAGCTGTTTTTT.

This clonotype was detected only a few times. This chain connects TRBV20-1 to TRBJ2-1, with 11 bases that match TRBD2. V shed 0 bases and J 12 bases; nucleotides not matched to a gene: 7. Germline V lookup: CDR1 DFQATT, CDR2 SNEGSKA (reference sequence). The CDR3 spans 14 residues. This chain's CDR3 is CSARDPSGRIRQFF. For the CDR3, the DNA is TGCAGTGCTAGAGATCCTAGCGGGAGGATTCGGCAGTTCTTC.

The chain carries TRBV4-1 and TRBJ1-2, with D possibly matching TRBD1 (5 bases). V was trimmed by 3 bases and J by 7 bases, leaving 12 bases between them. Germline V gene sequence: CDR1 MGHRA, CDR2 YSYEKL. The CDR3 is 13 amino acids. The CDR3 region has the DNA TGCGCCAGCAGCCACGAAGGGACGGGTGGCTACACCTTC. Translated, it gives CASSHEGTGGYTF.

Written as DNA, the CDR3 is TGTGCCAGCAGTACGAATCCGAACTATGGCTACACCTTC. Its translation is CASSTNPNYGYTF. The J gene is TRBJ1-2, the V gene TRBV2; no reliable D call. The V end lost 5 bases, the J end lost 2 bases, and 9 bases lay between the germline ends. Germline assignment: CDR1 SNHLY and CDR2 FYNNEI. This CDR3 has 13 amino acids.

This clonotype was counted ten times or more. The rearrangement uses TRBV12-5 and TRBJ2-7; 9 bases are a match to TRBD2. Germline trimming cut 0 bases from V and 3 bases from J; bases unmatched to any gene: 3. This CDR3 is 15 amino acids long. CDR1 and CDR2 from the germline V gene are LGHNT and FRNRAP. The CDR3 DNA reads TGTGCTAGTGGTTTGGTAGGGACTAGCCGCTACGAGCAGTACTTC. Translating gives CASGLVGTSRYEQYF.

This sequence joins TRBV7-8 and TRBJ1-1; a weak D match, TRBD1 (5 bases). V was trimmed by 4 bases and J by 0 bases, leaving 15 bases between them. This CDR3 comprises 16 residues. Germline loops: CDR1 SGHVS, CDR2 FQNEAQ. CDR3 sequence reads: CASSYWRGAMNTEAFF. In DNA form, the CDR3 reads TGTGCCAGCAGCTACTGGCGAGGGGCGATGAACACTGAAGCTTTCTTT.

CDR3: CAISEGNGKNSNQPQHF. The CDR3 DNA is TGTGCCATCAGTGAGGGGAACGGAAAAAATAGCAATCAGCCCCAGCATTTT. The V call is TRBV10-3, the J call TRBJ1-5; D remains unclear. Between the trimmed V and J ends, which lost 2 bases and 0 bases, there was a span of 14 bases. In germline, CDR1 is ENHRY, CDR2 SYGVKD. This CDR3 comprises 17 residues.

The chain links TRBV25-1 to TRBJ1-2, with 7 bases identical to TRBD1. This CDR3 has 14 amino acids. Germline assignment: CDR1 MGHDK and CDR2 SYGVNS. V gave up 3 bases and J gave up 2 bases; unmatched junction bases: 3. CDR3 in amino acids: CASSEMTGNYGYTF. The DNA for the CDR3 is TGTGCCAGCAGTGAGATGACAGGGAACTATGGCTACACCTTC.

This chain links TRBV5-1 with TRBJ1-1; possible D gene TRBD1, 6 bases. Trimming stripped 0 bases from V and 0 bases from J, with 9 bases between. In germline, CDR1 is SGHRS, CDR2 YFSETQ. The CDR3 sequence is 15 residues long. CDR3 bases: TGCGCCAGCAGCTTGGAGGGGGGACTGAACACTGAAGCTTTCTTT. The encoded protein is CASSLEGGLNTEAFF.

In the case of this clonotype: One end of the junction is discordant with germline, which a read error may explain. The rearrangement joins TRBV7-9 to TRBJ2-3; 12 bases match TRBD2. Germline V CDR1 and CDR2: SEHNR, FQNEAQ (reference sequence). CDR3 size: 14 residues. The CDR3 DNA reads as TGTGCCAGCAGCTCTCATCCTAGCGGGAGGGGCCCACATTTT. Its protein is CASSSHPSGRGPHF. Filled out from reference TRBV7-9 and TRBJ2-3, the complete variable domain reads DTGVSQNPRHKITKRGQNVTFRCDPISEHNRLYWYRQTLGQGPEFLTYFQNEAQLEKSRLLSDRFSAERPKGSFSTLEIQRTEQGDSAMYLCASSSHPSGRGPHFGPGTRLTVL.

This chain joins TRBV15 and TRBJ2-1; D is uncertain. CDR1 is LNHNV and CDR2 is YYDKDF in the germline V gene (reference sequence). V lost 5 bases and J lost 4, with 18 bases in between. This CDR3 comprises 16 residues. This chain's CDR3 is CATSPRAGPSYNEQFF. In DNA form, the CDR3 reads TGTGCCACCAGCCCCCGAGCCGGGCCCTCTTACAATGAGCAGTTCTTC.

Concerning this clonotype itself: This may come from a read error, since a much larger clone is one base off. The rearrangement joins TRBV11-1 to TRBJ2-3; TRBD2 matches 12 bases. CDR1 is SGHAT and CDR2 is FQDESV in the germline V gene (reference sequence). There are 16 residues in the CDR3. The CDR3 protein is CASSLLAGGLTDAQYF. The CDR3 DNA reads TGTGCCAGCAGCTTACTAGCGGGAGGGCTGACAGATGCGCAGTATTTT.

The chain employs TRBV4-2 and TRBJ1-1; D gene uncertain. The length of the CDR3 is 12 residues. Germline CDR1 reads LGHNA; CDR2 reads YNFKEQ. V was trimmed by 4 bases and J by 1 base, leaving 4 bases between them. This CDR3 reads CASSRWNTEAFF. CDR3 coding DNA: TGTGCCAGCAGCCGGTGGAACACTGAAGCTTTCTTT.

The CDR3 DNA follows: TGTGCCATCAGTGCTTGGCCTAGCGGGGGGCGGGAGACCCAGTACTTC. Its translation: CAISAWPSGGRETQYF. The chain links TRBV10-3 to TRBJ2-5, with TRBD2 matching 11 bases. From germline, CDR1 is ENHRY and CDR2 SYGVKD. CDR3 length: 16 residues. V was clipped by 4 bases and J by 5 bases; unmatched bases: 9.

The chain carries TRBV6-2 or TRBV6-3 and TRBJ2-2; TRBD2 aligns across 16 bases. The CDR3 has 18 residues. Per germline, CDR1 MNHEY and CDR2 SVGEGT. J lost 2 bases, V lost 2 bases, and 2 bases had no gene match. CDR3 coding DNA: TGTGCCAGCAGTTACGGGACTAGCGGGGGGGCAAACACCGGGGAGCTGTTTTTT. It is translated as CASSYGTSGGANTGELFF.

V gene TRBV2 combines with J gene TRBJ1-6, with D hard to call. The CDR3 runs 15 residues. V was pared by 9 bases and J by 7 bases, with 19 bases between. CDR1 and CDR2 (germline): SNHLY, FYNNEI. The CDR3 is CASDDSLLGNSPLHF. In DNA, the CDR3 is TGTGCCAGTGACGATTCATTGCTGGGGAATTCACCCCTCCACTTT.

A note on this clonotype: Germline and junction disagree at one end, which may indicate a read error. The V and J genes are TRBV15 and TRBJ2-7; the D is unclear. The CDR3 sequence is 14 residues long. Per the germline V gene, CDR1 is LNHNV and CDR2 is YYDKDF (reference sequence). The DNA for the CDR3 is TGTGCCACCAGCAGGGATACTTTACCCTACGAGCAGTACTTT. Translated, it gives CATSRDTLPYEQYF.

In its sample, this clonotype was seen a few times. The chain has TRBV27 and TRBJ2-7; 7 nucleotides match TRBD1. Trimming took 6 bases from V and 3 from J; bases not matched to a gene: 8. Germline V lookup: CDR1 MNHEY, CDR2 SMNVEV (reference sequence). There are 14 residues in the CDR3. CDR3 sequence reads: CASSLETGNYEQYF. In DNA form, the CDR3 reads TGTGCCAGCAGCCTCGAGACAGGGAACTACGAGCAGTACTTC.

The rearrangement uses TRBV3-1 and TRBJ2-7, with 7 bases identical to TRBD2. The CDR3 is 17 amino acids. Trimming took 1 base from V and 0 from J; bases not matched to a gene: 9. Germline CDR1 reads LGHDT; CDR2 reads YNNKEL (reference sequence). The CDR3 coding sequence is TGTGCCAGCAGCCAAGGGGGATTCCGGGACTACTCCTACGAGCAGTACTTC. Amino acids: CASSQGGFRDYSYEQYF.

CDR3 sequence (DNA): TGTGCCAGCAGCCTCCGTACAGGGCGAGAGACCCAGTACTTC. This sequence encodes CASSLRTGRETQYF. The V and J genes are TRBV14 and TRBJ2-5, with D perhaps TRBD1 (6 bases). Germline-derived CDR1 and CDR2 are SGHDN and FVKESK. The CDR3 totals 14 residues. The V gene lost 4 bases and the J gene lost 4 bases, with 13 bases spanning the gap. Variable domain in full (rest from reference TRBV14 and TRBJ2-5): EAGVTQFPSHSVIEKGQTVTLRCDPISGHDNLYWYRRVMGKEIKFLLHFVKESKQDESGMPNNRFLAERTGGTYSTLKVQPAELEDSGVYFCASSLRTGRETQYFGPGTRLLVL.

This clonotype was seen more than once but under ten times. The chain uses TRBV15 and TRBJ1-6; D may be TRBD1 (5 bases). Germline-derived CDR1 and CDR2 are LNHNV and YYDKDF (reference sequence). CDR3 size: 15 residues. V dropped 1 base and J dropped 5 bases, with 9 bases sitting between them. This CDR3 is CATSRGGRDNSPLHF. The DNA for the CDR3 is TGTGCCACCAGCAGAGGGGGACGGGATAATTCACCCCTCCACTTT.

This clonotype has a count of ten or more. This chain uses TRBV9 with TRBJ2-1; maybe TRBD2 (6 bases). Germline loops: CDR1 SGDLS, CDR2 YYNGEE. This CDR3 comprises 14 residues. V dropped 2 bases and J dropped 5 bases, with 11 bases sitting between them. In DNA, the CDR3 is TGTGCCAGCAGCGTCGCGGGGAACCACAATGAGCAGTTCTTC. It translates to CASSVAGNHNEQFF.

This chain joins TRBV10-3 and TRBJ2-5; 8 bases match TRBD2. CDR3 length: 13 amino acids. Trimming took 6 bases from V and 2 from J; bases not matched to a gene: 2. Germline values: CDR1 ENHRY, CDR2 SYGVKD. CDR3 region: CAIRGTSQETQYF. The CDR3 DNA follows: TGTGCCATCAGAGGGACTAGTCAAGAGACCCAGTACTTC.

This clonotype was seen more than once but under ten times. The gene calls are TRBV20-1 and TRBJ2-5; D uncertain. The germline V gene has CDR1 DFQATT and CDR2 SNEGSKA (reference sequence). Trimming removed 3 bases from V and 5 bases from J, with 4 bases in between. This CDR3 comprises 10 residues. In DNA, the CDR3 is TGCAGTGCTAGTCAGGAGACCCAGTACTTC. Residues: CSASQETQYF.